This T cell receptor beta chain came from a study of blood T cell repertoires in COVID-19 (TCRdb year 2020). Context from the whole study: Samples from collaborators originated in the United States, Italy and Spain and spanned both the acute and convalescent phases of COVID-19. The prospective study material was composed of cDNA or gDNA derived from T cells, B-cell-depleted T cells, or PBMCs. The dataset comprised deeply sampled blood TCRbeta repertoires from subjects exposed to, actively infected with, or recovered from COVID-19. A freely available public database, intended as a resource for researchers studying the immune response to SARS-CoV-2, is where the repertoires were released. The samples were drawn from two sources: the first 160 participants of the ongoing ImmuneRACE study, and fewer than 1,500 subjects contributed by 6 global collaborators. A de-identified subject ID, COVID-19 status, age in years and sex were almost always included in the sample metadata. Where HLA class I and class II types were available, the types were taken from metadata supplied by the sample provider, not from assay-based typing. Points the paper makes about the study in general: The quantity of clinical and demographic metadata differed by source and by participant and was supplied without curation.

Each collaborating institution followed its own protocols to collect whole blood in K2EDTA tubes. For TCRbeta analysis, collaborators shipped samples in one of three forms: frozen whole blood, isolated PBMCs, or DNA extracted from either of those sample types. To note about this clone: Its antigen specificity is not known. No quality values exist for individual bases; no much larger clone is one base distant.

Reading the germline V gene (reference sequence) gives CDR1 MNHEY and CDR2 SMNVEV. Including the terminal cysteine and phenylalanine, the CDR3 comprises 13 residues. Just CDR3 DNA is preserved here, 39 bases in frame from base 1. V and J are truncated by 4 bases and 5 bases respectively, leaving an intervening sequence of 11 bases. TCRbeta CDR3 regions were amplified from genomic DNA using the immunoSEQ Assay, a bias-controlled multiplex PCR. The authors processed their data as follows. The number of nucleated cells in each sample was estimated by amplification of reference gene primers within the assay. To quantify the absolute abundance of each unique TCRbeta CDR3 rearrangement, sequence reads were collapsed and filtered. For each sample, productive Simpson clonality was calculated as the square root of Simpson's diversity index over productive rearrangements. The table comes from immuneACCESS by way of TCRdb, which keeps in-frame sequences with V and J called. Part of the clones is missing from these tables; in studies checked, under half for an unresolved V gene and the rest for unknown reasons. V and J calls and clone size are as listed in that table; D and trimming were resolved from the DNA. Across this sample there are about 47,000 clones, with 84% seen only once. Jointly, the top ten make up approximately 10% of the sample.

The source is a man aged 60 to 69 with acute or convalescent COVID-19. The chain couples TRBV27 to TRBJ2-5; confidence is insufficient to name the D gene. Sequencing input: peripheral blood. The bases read TGTGCCAGCAGTTCAATCCCCGGGGAGACCCAGTACTTC. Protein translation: CASSSIPGETQYF.